The 28 T cell receptor beta chains below all came from one sample that was sequenced in a study of early stage breast cancer tumors. Data came from immunoSEQ multiplex PCR; TCRdb stores just in-frame clones and leaves some out. Counted here are tens of thousands of clones, just under 75% occurring once; the ten biggest clones make up 10%. Sequencing used breast tumor tissue. The receptors originated from a person aged 30-39 years with breast cancer.

J is TRBJ2-1 and V is TRBV7-3; the D gene is possibly TRBD1 (6 bases). Trimming removed 2 bases from V and 7 bases from J, with 12 bases in between. The germline V gene has CDR1 SGHTA and CDR2 FQGTGA. This CDR3 has 14 amino acids. CDR3 coding DNA: TGTGCCAGCAGCTTAGGAAGGGGGTTGAATGAGCAGTTCTTC. Protein sequence: CASSLGRGLNEQFF.

This chain joins TRBV7-6 and TRBJ1-4; D might be TRBD1 (6 bases). The CDR3 is 14 amino acids. CDR1 SGHVS and CDR2 FNYEAQ come from the germline V gene. Trimming stripped 1 base from V and 6 bases from J, with 9 bases between. The CDR3 region is CASSLGGGDEKLFF. CDR3 DNA: TGTGCCAGCAGCTTAGGAGGGGGGGATGAAAAACTGTTTTTT.

This chain connects TRBV7-2 to TRBJ1-1, with D perhaps TRBD1 (5 bases). Germline assignment: CDR1 SGHTA and CDR2 FQGNSA. The CDR3 totals 13 residues. Trimming cost V 6 bases and J 10 bases, with 18 bases left between them. CDR3 region: CASRGPWGWGAFF. The DNA for the CDR3 is TGTGCCAGCAGGGGGCCCTGGGGCTGGGGAGCTTTCTTT.

This clone was recorded once. The CDR3 bases are TGCGCCAGCAGCCAGACAGTACCTAATGAAAAACTGTTTTTT. This translates into CASSQTVPNEKLFF. The chain uses TRBV23-1 and TRBJ1-4, with a possible D match to TRBD1 (5 bases). TRBV23-1 falls under the ORF class, with uncertain function. The CDR3 extends over 14 amino acids. Trimming stripped 6 bases from V and 3 bases from J, with 11 bases between.

This clone was recorded once. The chain links TRBV7-2 to TRBJ2-7; no definite D call. CDR3 length: 18 amino acids. Germline loops: CDR1 SGHTA, CDR2 FQGNSA. Trimming left V 5 bases short and J 0 bases short, with 23 bases between. The CDR3 DNA is TGTGCCAGCAGCCTCACCGTGGCGGTTGACGGAAACTCCTACGAGCAGTACTTC. Residues: CASSLTVAVDGNSYEQYF.

V and J are TRBV2 and TRBJ1-5, with TRBD1 matching 10 bases. The ends lost 5 bases at V and 5 bases at J; junction bases unmatched: 3. Per germline, CDR1 SNHLY and CDR2 FYNNEI. CDR3 length: 14 residues. CDR3 in DNA: TGTGCCAGCAGTAGGGGACAGGGGCATCAGCCCCAGCATTTT. It specifies CASSRGQGHQPQHF.

This clone was seen only a few times. This rearrangement joins TRBV5-1 to TRBJ2-7; 9 bases map to TRBD1. V lost 0 bases, J lost 2 bases, and 3 bases stayed unmatched. Germline loops: CDR1 SGHRS, CDR2 YFSETQ. The CDR3 loop spans 15 amino acids. CDR3: CASSLGGQGTYEQYF. The CDR3 nucleotides are TGCGCCAGCAGCTTGGGGGGACAGGGAACCTACGAGCAGTACTTC.

The genes are TRBV29-1 and TRBJ2-2; unclear D gene. The CDR3 runs to 15 residues. Per the germline V gene, CDR1 is SQVTM and CDR2 is ANQGSEA. V lost 4 bases and J 2 bases, leaving 14 bases between the germline ends. The CDR3, as DNA: TGCAGCGTTGTGGGCCGGACCACAAACACCGGGGAGCTGTTTTTT. This codes for CSVVGRTTNTGELFF.

CDR3 bases: TGCGCCAGCAGCCAAGACGAGGGGGCAGTTTACACCGGGGAGCTGTTTTTT. Protein product: CASSQDEGAVYTGELFF. The chain uses TRBV4-3 and TRBJ2-2; 7 bases fit TRBD1. The length of the CDR3 is 17 residues. Germline CDR1 reads LGHNA; CDR2 reads YSLEER. Germline trimming cut 0 bases from V and 3 bases from J; bases unmatched to any gene: 7.

J is TRBJ2-5 and V is TRBV5-6; 7 bases line up with TRBD1. The junction had 9 bases not matched to a gene; V was cut back by 1 base and J by 9 bases. The germline V gene encodes CDR1 SGHDT and CDR2 YYEEEE. This CDR3 has 14 amino acids. CDR3 sequence: CASSLSLRGWAQYF. In DNA, the CDR3 is TGTGCCAGCAGCTTGTCTCTCAGGGGGTGGGCCCAGTACTTC.

This sequence joins TRBV6-5 and TRBJ1-3; possible D gene TRBD1, 6 bases. Germline assignment: CDR1 MNHEY and CDR2 SVGAGI. Trimming cost V 6 bases and J 4 bases, with 16 bases left between them. This CDR3 is 15 amino acids long. CDR3 protein: CASSSLGAGGNTIYF. In DNA form, the CDR3 reads TGTGCCAGCAGCTCCCTGGGGGCGGGAGGAAACACCATATATTTT.

The chain joins TRBV5-1 to TRBJ2-1; D gene ambiguous. The CDR3 has 14 residues. Trimming pared 0 bases from V and 9 bases from J, leaving 13 bases between. Germline V gene lookup returns CDR1 SGHRS and CDR2 YFSETQ. The CDR3 is CASSLADSRTEQFF. CDR3 DNA: TGCGCCAGCAGCTTGGCGGATAGCAGGACTGAGCAGTTCTTC.

This clone has only one observation. This CDR3 reads CASSLSGQISYSNQPQHF. DNA of the CDR3: TGTGCCAGCAGTTTAAGTGGACAGATTAGCTATAGCAATCAGCCCCAGCATTTT. The chain carries TRBV7-8 and TRBJ1-5; possibly TRBD1 for D (6 bases). CDR1 and CDR2 from the germline V gene are SGHVS and FQNEAQ. The CDR3 contains 18 residues. V was trimmed by 6 bases and J by 0 bases, leaving 21 bases between them.

Comment on this clone: Other DNA sequences in the sample encode the same CDR3. The chain couples TRBV7-9 to TRBJ2-5, with 9 nucleotides matching TRBD2. The V and J ends lost 1 base and 5 bases, in that order; junction bases with no gene match: 5. This CDR3 spans 15 amino acids. Per the germline V gene, CDR1 is SEHNR and CDR2 is FQNEAQ (reference sequence). The DNA of the CDR3 is TGTGCCAGCAGCTTAGTACTAGCGGGTGGGGAGACCCAGTACTTC. It codes for CASSLVLAGGETQYF.

The rearrangement links TRBV10-3 to TRBJ1-1; tentative D call: TRBD1 (5 bases). The CDR3 is made up of 12 amino acids. Germline CDR1 and CDR2: ENHRY and SYGVKD. The V end lost 7 bases, the J end lost 2 bases, and 8 bases lay between the germline ends. The CDR3 DNA reads TGTGCCATCAAGACAGCAAACACTGAAGCTTTCTTT. This translates into CAIKTANTEAFF.

The chain recombines TRBV27 with TRBJ2-1; 9 bases are a match to TRBD1. The J segment lost 4 bases and the V segment lost 0 bases, leaving 19 bases of the junction unmatched. This CDR3 is 21 amino acids long. Germline assignment: CDR1 MNHEY and CDR2 SMNVEV (reference sequence). CDR3 amino acids: CASSLSLGQGNMLPIYNEQFF. The DNA for the CDR3 is TGTGCCAGCAGTTTATCCCTAGGACAGGGGAACATGTTGCCGATTTACAATGAGCAGTTCTTC.

The V call is TRBV7-9, the J call TRBJ2-1; 10 positions agree with TRBD1. CDR1 SEHNR and CDR2 FQNEAQ come from the germline V gene (reference sequence). The V and J ends lost 1 base and 15 bases, in that order; junction bases with no gene match: 3. The CDR3 is 12 residues long. This CDR3 is CASSLEDRGWFF. As DNA, the CDR3 is TGTGCCAGCAGCTTAGAGGACAGGGGGTGGTTCTTC.

This clone was seen a few times. The rearrangement links TRBV14 to TRBJ1-1; maybe TRBD1 (6 bases). The CDR3 loop spans 13 amino acids. Germline lookup yields CDR1 SGHDN and CDR2 FVKESK. Trimming removed 4 bases at V and 1 base at J, with 7 bases between. The chain's CDR3 is CASSLQGNTEAFF. CDR3 nucleotides: TGTGCCAGCAGCCTACAGGGGAACACTGAAGCTTTCTTT.

V usage is TRBV7-6 and J usage is TRBJ2-5; maybe TRBD1 (5 bases). Per germline, CDR1 SGHVS and CDR2 FNYEAQ. This CDR3 has 15 residues. Trimming left V 3 bases short and J 5 bases short, with 16 bases between. CDR3 loop: CASSFVDSSGETQYF. Here the CDR3 DNA reads TGTGCCAGCAGCTTCGTCGACAGCTCCGGGGAGACCCAGTACTTC. Supplemented by reference TRBV7-6 and TRBJ2-5, the full variable domain reads GAGVSQSPRYKVTKRGQDVALRCDPISGHVSLYWYRQALGQGPEFLTYFNYEAQQDKSGLPNDRFSAERPEGSISTLTIQRTEQRDSAMYRCASSFVDSSGETQYFGPGTRLLVL.

This clone occurred a few times. This chain links TRBV6-1 with TRBJ1-2; 12 nucleotides match TRBD1. Losses at the gene ends were 4 bases for V and 8 bases for J; bases not matched to a gene: 11. The CDR3 sequence is 16 residues long. Germline values: CDR1 MNHNS, CDR2 SASEGT. CDR3 nucleotides: TGTGCCAGCAGTGGCGGGACAGGGGGCGCTTATTACGGCTACACCTTC. It is translated as CASSGGTGGAYYGYTF.

The rearrangement uses TRBV6-1 and TRBJ1-5; no firm D call. Germline V CDR1 and CDR2: MNHNS, SASEGT. The CDR3 is made up of 15 amino acids. The germline V and J ends were trimmed by 1 base and 7 bases, with 14 bases remaining between them. CDR3 DNA: TGTGCCAGCAGTGAAGGTCTAGGGCGCGGCCAGCCCCAGCATTTT. Translated, it gives CASSEGLGRGQPQHF.

This sequence joins TRBV9 and TRBJ2-5, with 10 bases matching TRBD1. This CDR3 comprises 15 residues. The junction had 10 bases not matched to a gene; V was cut back by 0 bases and J by 11 bases. CDR1 and CDR2 from the germline V gene are SGDLS and YYNGEE. The CDR3 region is CASSVATGTGAEQYF. CDR3 nucleotide sequence: TGTGCCAGCAGCGTAGCTACCGGGACAGGGGCGGAGCAGTACTTC.

This chain uses TRBV5-1 with TRBJ2-7; 9 nucleotides line up with TRBD2. Germline values: CDR1 SGHRS, CDR2 YFSETQ. J gave up 0 bases and V 2 bases, and 6 bases lay outside the gene matches. The CDR3 length is 16 residues. The CDR3, as DNA: TGCGCCAGCAGCTTAACACTAGCGGGCCTCTCCTACGAGCAGTACTTC. Its protein product is CASSLTLAGLSYEQYF. Complete variable domain (other parts from reference TRBV5-1 and TRBJ2-7): KAGVTQTPRYLIKTRGQQVTLSCSPISGHRSVSWYQQTPGQGLQFLFEYFSETQRNKGNFPGRFSGRQFSNSRSEMNVSTLELGDSALYLCASSLTLAGLSYEQYFGPGTRLTVT.

The chain links TRBV18 to TRBJ2-7; tentative D call: TRBD2 (5 bases). Germline CDR1 KGHSH, CDR2 LQKENI. The V end lost 2 bases, the J end lost 7 bases, and 6 bases lay between the germline ends. This CDR3 has 11 residues. The CDR3 DNA is TGTGCCAGCTCACCAGGAGGTGAGCAGTACTTC. This translates into CASSPGGEQYF.

The gene calls are TRBV29-1 and TRBJ1-1, with D uncertain. Germline CDR1 reads SQVTM; CDR2 reads ANQGSEA. This CDR3 has 20 amino acids. The V end lost 1 base, the J end lost 0 bases, and 27 bases lay between the germline ends. The CDR3 DNA reads TGCAGCGTTGAAGTTCCGGGAACGGACCGGAGGGATCGGATGAACACTGAAGCTTTCTTT. As protein: CSVEVPGTDRRDRMNTEAFF.

V usage is TRBV5-7 and J usage is TRBJ1-5; D gene unclear. TRBV5-7 is filed as an ORF, its function uncertain. This CDR3 has 15 amino acids. V gave up 0 bases and J gave up 0 bases, with 7 bases separating them. This CDR3 reads CASSLDHYSNQPQHF. The CDR3 nucleotides are TGTGCCAGCAGCTTGGACCATTATAGCAATCAGCCCCAGCATTTT.

This clone was seen a few times. The chain has TRBV5-1 and TRBJ2-1; 7 bases line up with TRBD1. CDR3 length: 13 residues. CDR1 SGHRS and CDR2 YFSETQ come from the germline V gene. V lost 6 bases, J lost 6 bases, and 6 bases stayed unmatched. Here the CDR3 DNA reads TGCGCCAGCAACAGACAGGGAAGCAATGAGCAGTTCTTC. Protein sequence: CASNRQGSNEQFF.

The chain has TRBV7-9 and TRBJ2-5, with a weak D call TRBD2 (6 bases). The CDR3 contains 15 residues. Per germline, CDR1 SEHNR and CDR2 FQNEAQ (reference sequence). Trimming pared 5 bases from V and 2 bases from J, leaving 15 bases between. CDR3 in DNA: TGTGCCAGCAGCCCACTCACTAGCTTACAAGAGACCCAGTACTTC. It encodes CASSPLTSLQETQYF. The full variable domain, rest sourced from reference TRBV7-9 and TRBJ2-5, is DTGVSQNPRHKITKRGQNVTFRCDPISEHNRLYWYRQTLGQGPEFLTYFQNEAQLEKSRLLSDRFSAERPKGSFSTLEIQRTEQGDSAMYLCASSPLTSLQETQYFGPGTRLLVL.